This T cell receptor beta chain emerged from a study of shared T cell receptors in the human thymus. This CDR3 contains 13 residues. Germline V lookup: CDR1 SGDLS, CDR2 YYNGEE. Deletions cut 3 bases from V and 5 bases from J, with 8 bases between. Generated by immunoSEQ multiplex PCR, the TCRdb table keeps only in-frame clones and is missing some. The data contain hundreds of thousands of clones, approximately 80% of them singletons. The sample also formed part of further work on human thymus T cells. As that report states: The donor group consisted of healthy Finnish infants who were having corrective surgery for congenital heart defects. Resections that were taken during corrective heart surgery supplied the thymus tissue. Gene usage (both V and J) appeared biased in thymic and blood repertoires. Reports from related research described highly overlapping thymic repertoires among unrelated individuals.

Input material: thymocytes. The TCR was taken from a boy under two years old with a congenital heart defect. This sequence joins TRBV9 and TRBJ2-2; unclear D gene. The DNA for the CDR3 is TGTGCCAGCAGCGGATGGAGAACCGGGGAGCTGTTTTTT. Its protein is CASSGWRTGELFF. Variable domain in full (rest from reference TRBV9 and TRBJ2-2): DSGVTQTPKHLITATGQRVTLRCSPRSGDLSVYWYQQSLDQGLQFLIQYYNGEERAKGNILERFSAQQFPDLHSELNLSSLELGDSALYFCASSGWRTGELFFGEGSRLTVL.